This TCR beta chain was captured by sequencing in a study of cytomegalovirus exposure and HLA in healthy donors. The CDR3 has 14 amino acids. Trimming cost V 8 bases and J 5 bases; bases outside gene matches: 6. Germline CDR1 MNHEY, CDR2 SMNVEV (reference sequence). 60 Vbeta and 13 Jbeta primers were used in PCR. Some clones are missing from TCRdb's copy, which holds only in-frame ones; the method was immunoSEQ multiplex PCR. Here the sample spans around 150,000 clones, about two thirds being singletons. The sequence derives from a woman younger than 45 in good health and CMV-seronegative. This chain connects TRBV27 to TRBJ2-3; TRBD2 matches at 11 bases. The sequencing sample was made of PBMCs. This CDR3 is CASRSGGALDTQYF. CDR3 in DNA: TGTGCCAGCCGTAGCGGGGGGGCCTTAGATACGCAGTATTTT.